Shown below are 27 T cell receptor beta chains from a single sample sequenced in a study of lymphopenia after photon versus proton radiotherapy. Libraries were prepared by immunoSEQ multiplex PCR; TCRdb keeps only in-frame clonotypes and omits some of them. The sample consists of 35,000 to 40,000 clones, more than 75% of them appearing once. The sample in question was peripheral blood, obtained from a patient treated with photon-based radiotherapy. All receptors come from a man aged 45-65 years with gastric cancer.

This CDR3 is CASSQEASGRGEQFF. In DNA form, the CDR3 reads TGCGCCAGCAGCCAAGAGGCTAGCGGGAGGGGTGAGCAGTTCTTC. This chain connects TRBV4-3 to TRBJ2-1; 12 bases are shared with TRBD2. Germline assignment: CDR1 LGHNA and CDR2 YSLEER. This CDR3 is built from 15 residues. The ends lost 0 bases at V and 9 bases at J; junction bases unmatched: 3.

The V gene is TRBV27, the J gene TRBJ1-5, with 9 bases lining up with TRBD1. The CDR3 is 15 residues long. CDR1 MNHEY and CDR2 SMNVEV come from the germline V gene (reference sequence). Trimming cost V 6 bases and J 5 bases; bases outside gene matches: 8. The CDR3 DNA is TGTGCCAGCAGACCACAGGGGGCTAATTATCAGCCCCAGCATTTT. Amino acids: CASRPQGANYQPQHF.

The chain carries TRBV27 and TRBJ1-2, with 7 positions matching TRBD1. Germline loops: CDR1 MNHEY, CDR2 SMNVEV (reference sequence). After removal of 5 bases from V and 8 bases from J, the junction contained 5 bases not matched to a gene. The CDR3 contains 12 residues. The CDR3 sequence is CASSPTGLGYTF. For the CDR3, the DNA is TGTGCCAGCAGTCCGACAGGGTTGGGCTACACCTTC.

CDR3 sequence: CASSPSAGRTEKLFF. In DNA, the CDR3 is TGTGCCAGCAGCCCCTCCGCGGGCAGGACTGAAAAACTGTTTTTT. The V call is TRBV9, the J call TRBJ1-4; no clear D. Germline values: CDR1 SGDLS, CDR2 YYNGEE. With 4 bases removed from V and 7 bases from J, the gap between germline ends came to 17 bases. The CDR3 loop spans 15 amino acids. The variable domain in full, with the rest retrieved from reference TRBV9 and TRBJ1-4, is DSGVTQTPKHLITATGQRVTLRCSPRSGDLSVYWYQQSLDQGLQFLIQYYNGEERAKGNILERFSAQQFPDLHSELNLSSLELGDSALYFCASSPSAGRTEKLFFGSGTQLSVL.

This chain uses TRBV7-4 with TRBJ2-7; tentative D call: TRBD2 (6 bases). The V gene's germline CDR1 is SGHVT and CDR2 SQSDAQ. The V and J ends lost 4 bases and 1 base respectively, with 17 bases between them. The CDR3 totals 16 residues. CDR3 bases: TGTGCCAGCAGCTCGCGGGGAACACGAGGGTCCTACGAGCAGTACTTC. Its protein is CASSSRGTRGSYEQYF. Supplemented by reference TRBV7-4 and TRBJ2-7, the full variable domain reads GAGVSQSPRYKVAKRGRDVALRCDSISGHVTLYWYRQTLGQGSEVLTYSQSDAQRDKSGRPSGRFSAERPERSVSTLKIQRTEQGDSAVYLCASSSRGTRGSYEQYFGPGTRLTVT.

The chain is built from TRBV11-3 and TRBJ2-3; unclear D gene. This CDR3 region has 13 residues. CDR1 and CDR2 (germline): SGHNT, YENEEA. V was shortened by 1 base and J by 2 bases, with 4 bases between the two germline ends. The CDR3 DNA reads TGTGCCAGCAGCTTAGGGACCACAGATACGCAGTATTTT. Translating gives CASSLGTTDTQYF. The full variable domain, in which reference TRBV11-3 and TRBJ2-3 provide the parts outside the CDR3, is EAGVVQSPRYKIIEKKQPVAFWCNPISGHNTLYWYLQNLGQGPELLIRYENEEAVDDSQLPKDRFSAERLKGVDSTLKIQPAELGDSAVYLCASSLGTTDTQYFGPGTRLTVL.

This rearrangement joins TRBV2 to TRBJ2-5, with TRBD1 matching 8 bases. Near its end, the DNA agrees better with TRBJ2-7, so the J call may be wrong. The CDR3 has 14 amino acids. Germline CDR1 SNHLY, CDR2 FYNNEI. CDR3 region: CASRDRVNSYEQYF. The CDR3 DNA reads TGTGCCAGCAGGGACAGGGTCAACTCCTACGAGCAGTACTTC.

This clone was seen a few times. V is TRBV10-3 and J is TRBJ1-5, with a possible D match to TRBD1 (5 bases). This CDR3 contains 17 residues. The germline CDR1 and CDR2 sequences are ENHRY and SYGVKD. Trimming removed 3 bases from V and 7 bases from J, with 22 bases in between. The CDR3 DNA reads TGTGCCATCAGTGACCCGGATGTGGGTAGGGGTAGGCAGCCCCAGCATTTT. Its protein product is CAISDPDVGRGRQPQHF.

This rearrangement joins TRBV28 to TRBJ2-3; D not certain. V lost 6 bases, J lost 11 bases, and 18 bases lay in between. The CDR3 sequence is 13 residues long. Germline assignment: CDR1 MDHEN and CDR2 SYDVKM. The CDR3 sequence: CASSPPGLWKQYF. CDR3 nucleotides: TGTGCCAGCAGCCCGCCCGGGCTTTGGAAGCAGTATTTT.

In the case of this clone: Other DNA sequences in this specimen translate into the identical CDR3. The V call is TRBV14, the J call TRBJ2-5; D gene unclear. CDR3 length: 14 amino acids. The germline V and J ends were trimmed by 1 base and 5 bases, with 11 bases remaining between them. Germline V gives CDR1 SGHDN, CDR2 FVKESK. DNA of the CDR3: TGTGCCAGCAGCCAAGGGGCTAGGAGCGAGACCCAGTACTTC. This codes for CASSQGARSETQYF.

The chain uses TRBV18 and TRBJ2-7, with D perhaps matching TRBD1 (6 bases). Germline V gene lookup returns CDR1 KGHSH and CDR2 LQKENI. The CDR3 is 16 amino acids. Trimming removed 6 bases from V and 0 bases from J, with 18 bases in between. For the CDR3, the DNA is TGTGCCAGCTCCAACGCGGGCAGGGGCGACTCCTACGAGCAGTACTTC. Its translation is CASSNAGRGDSYEQYF.

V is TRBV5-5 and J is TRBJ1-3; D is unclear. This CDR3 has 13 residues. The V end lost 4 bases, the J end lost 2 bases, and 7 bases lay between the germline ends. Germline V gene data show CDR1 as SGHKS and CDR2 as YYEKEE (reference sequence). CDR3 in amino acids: CASSREAGNTIYF. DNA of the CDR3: TGTGCCAGCAGCCGCGAGGCTGGAAACACCATATATTTT.

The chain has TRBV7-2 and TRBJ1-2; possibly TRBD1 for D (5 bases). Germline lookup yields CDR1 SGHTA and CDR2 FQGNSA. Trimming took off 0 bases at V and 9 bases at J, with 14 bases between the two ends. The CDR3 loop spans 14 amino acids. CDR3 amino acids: CASSLAFREVSYTF. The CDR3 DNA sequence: TGTGCCAGCAGCTTAGCGTTCAGGGAAGTAAGCTACACCTTC.

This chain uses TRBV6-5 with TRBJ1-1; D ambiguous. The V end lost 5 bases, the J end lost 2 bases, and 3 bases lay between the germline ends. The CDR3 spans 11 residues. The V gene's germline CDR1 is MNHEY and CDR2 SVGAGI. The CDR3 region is CASSRNTEAFF. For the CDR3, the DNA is TGTGCCAGCAGTCGTAACACTGAAGCTTTCTTT.

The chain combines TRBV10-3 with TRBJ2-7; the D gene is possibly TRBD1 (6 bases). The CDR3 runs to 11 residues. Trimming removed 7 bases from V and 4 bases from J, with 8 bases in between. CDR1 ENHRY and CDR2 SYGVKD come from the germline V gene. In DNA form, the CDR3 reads TGTGCCATCAAAAGGGGGTACGAGCAGTACTTC. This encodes CAIKRGYEQYF.

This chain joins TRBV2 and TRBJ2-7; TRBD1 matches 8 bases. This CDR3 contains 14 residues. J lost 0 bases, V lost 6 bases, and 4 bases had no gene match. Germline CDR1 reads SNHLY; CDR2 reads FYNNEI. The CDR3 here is CASRDRVNSYEQYF. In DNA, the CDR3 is TGTGCCAGCAGGGACAGGGTCAACTCCTACGAGCAGTACTTC.

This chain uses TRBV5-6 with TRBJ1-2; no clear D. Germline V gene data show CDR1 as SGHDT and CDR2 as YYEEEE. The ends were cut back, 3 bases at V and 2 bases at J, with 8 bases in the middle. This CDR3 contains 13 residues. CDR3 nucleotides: TGTGCCAGCAGCTCTGACGGCAACTATGGCTACACCTTC. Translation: CASSSDGNYGYTF.

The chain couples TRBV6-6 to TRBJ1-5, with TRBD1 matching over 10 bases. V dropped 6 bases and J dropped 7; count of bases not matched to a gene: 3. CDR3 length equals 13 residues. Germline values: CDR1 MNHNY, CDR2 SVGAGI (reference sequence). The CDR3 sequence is CASRLTGGQPQHF. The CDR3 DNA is TGTGCCAGCAGATTGACAGGGGGCCAGCCCCAGCATTTT.

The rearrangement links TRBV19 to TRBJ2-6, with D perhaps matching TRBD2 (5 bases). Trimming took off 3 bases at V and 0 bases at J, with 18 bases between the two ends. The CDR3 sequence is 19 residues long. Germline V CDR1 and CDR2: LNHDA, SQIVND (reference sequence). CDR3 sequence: CASSIEIGKYFSGANVLTF. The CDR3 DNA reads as TGTGCCAGTAGTATCGAGATCGGGAAGTACTTCTCTGGGGCCAACGTCCTGACTTTC.

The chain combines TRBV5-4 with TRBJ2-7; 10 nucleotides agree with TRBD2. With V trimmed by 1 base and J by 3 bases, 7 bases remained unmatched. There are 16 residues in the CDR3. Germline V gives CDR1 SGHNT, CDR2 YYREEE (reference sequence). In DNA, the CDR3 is TGTGCCAGCAGCTTGAGGGCGGCTAGCGGGAGCTACGAGCAGTACTTC. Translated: CASSLRAASGSYEQYF.

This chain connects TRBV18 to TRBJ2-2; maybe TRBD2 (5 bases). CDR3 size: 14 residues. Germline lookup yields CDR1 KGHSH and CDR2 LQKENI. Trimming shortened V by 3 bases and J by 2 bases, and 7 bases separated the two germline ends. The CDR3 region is CASSPGINTGELFF. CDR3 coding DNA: TGTGCCAGCTCACCCGGGATCAACACCGGGGAGCTGTTTTTT.

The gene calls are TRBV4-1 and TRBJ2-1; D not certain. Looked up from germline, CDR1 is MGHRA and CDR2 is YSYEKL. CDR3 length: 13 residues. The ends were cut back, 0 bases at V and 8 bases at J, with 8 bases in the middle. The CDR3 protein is CASSQETVYEQFF. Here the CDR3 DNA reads TGCGCCAGCAGCCAAGAAACAGTCTATGAGCAGTTCTTC.

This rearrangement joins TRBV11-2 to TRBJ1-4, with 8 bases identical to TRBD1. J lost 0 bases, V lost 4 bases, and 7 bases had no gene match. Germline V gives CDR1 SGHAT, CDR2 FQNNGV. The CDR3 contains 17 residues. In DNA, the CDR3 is TGTGCCAGCAGCTGGACAGGGAGGCCCGCAACTAATGAAAAACTGTTTTTT. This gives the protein CASSWTGRPATNEKLFF.

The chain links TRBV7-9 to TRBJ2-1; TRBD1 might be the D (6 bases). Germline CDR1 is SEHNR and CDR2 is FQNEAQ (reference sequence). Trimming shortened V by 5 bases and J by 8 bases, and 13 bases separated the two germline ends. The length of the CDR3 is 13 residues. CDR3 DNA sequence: TGTGCCAGCAGCGCCCCAGGGGCGGATGAGCAGTTCTTC. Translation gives CASSAPGADEQFF. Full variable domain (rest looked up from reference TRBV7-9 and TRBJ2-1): DTGVSQNPRHKITKRGQNVTFRCDPISEHNRLYWYRQTLGQGPEFLTYFQNEAQLEKSRLLSDRFSAERPKGSFSTLEIQRTEQGDSAMYLCASSAPGADEQFFGPGTRLTVL.

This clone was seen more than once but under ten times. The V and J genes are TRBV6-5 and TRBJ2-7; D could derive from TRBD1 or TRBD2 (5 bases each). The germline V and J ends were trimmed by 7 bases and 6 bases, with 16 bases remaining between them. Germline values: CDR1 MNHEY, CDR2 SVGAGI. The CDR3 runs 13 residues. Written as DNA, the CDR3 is TGTGCCAGCACGGGGCCCCTGGGCATCGAGCAGTACTTC. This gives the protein CASTGPLGIEQYF.

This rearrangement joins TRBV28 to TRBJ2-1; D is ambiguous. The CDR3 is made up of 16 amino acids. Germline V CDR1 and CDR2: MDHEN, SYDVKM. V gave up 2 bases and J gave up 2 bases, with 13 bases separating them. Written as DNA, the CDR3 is TGTGCCAGCAGTTTAGCCGTAGGAGTCACCTACAATGAGCAGTTCTTC. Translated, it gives CASSLAVGVTYNEQFF. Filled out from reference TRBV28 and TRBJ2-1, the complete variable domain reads DVKVTQSSRYLVKRTGEKVFLECVQDMDHENMFWYRQDPGLGLRLIYFSYDVKMKEKGDIPEGYSVSREKKERFSLILESASTNQTSMYLCASSLAVGVTYNEQFFGPGTRLTVL.

Written as DNA, the CDR3 is TGTGCCAGCAGCCTAGCAACTAATGAAAAACTGTTTTTT. Encoded protein: CASSLATNEKLFF. The chain uses TRBV5-5 and TRBJ1-4; D unclear. Germline assignment: CDR1 SGHKS and CDR2 YYEKEE (reference sequence). The CDR3 is 13 residues long. The ends were cut back, 4 bases at V and 0 bases at J, with 4 bases in the middle.